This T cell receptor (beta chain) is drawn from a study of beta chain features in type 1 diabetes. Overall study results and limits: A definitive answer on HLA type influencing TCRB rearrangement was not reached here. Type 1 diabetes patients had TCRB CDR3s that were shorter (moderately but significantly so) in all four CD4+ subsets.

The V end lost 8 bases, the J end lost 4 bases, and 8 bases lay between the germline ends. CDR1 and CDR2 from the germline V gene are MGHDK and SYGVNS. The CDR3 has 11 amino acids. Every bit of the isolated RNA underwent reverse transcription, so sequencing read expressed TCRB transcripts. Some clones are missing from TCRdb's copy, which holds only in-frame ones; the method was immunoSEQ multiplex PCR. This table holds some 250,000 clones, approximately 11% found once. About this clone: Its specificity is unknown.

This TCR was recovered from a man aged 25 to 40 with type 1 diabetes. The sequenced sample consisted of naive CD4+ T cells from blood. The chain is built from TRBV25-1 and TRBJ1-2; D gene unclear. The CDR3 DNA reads TGTGCCAGCTCCTCGAGCTATGGCTACACCTTC. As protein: CASSSSYGYTF.